This note documents a single T cell receptor (beta chain) sequence. Its antigen is not identified. Donors counted as nominally healthy when sampled, yet unrecorded immune exposures were likely. With 60 Vbeta and 13 Jbeta primers, the PCR was carried out. The protocol was immunoSEQ multiplex PCR, while the TCRdb copy is restricted to in-frame clones and leaves out a portion. Here the sample spans 160,000 or so clones, around 80% being singletons. The sample belongs to a study of cytomegalovirus exposure and HLA in healthy donors. Overall study findings and caveats: Later, TCR association rates were found to vary by HLA locus, highest for DRB1 and lowest for HLA-C. Highly shared variants forming one cluster were likely a sequencing artifact. Data from an earlier analysis indicated that most TCR beta V segments were productive either about 87% or about 30% of the time.

Sequenced sample: PBMCs. The receptor was derived from a woman between 40 and 55 years old in good health and CMV-seronegative.

The DNA for the CDR3 is TGCGCCAGCAGCCGCCTAGAGGACAGGGGGCAGGGCAATCAGCCCCAGCATTTT. The encoded protein is CASSRLEDRGQGNQPQHF. The V call is TRBV4-1, the J call TRBJ1-5; 11 bases are shared with TRBD1. V lost 4 bases and J lost 2; bases outside the gene matches: 10. The CDR3 loop spans 18 amino acids. The germline V gene has CDR1 MGHRA and CDR2 YSYEKL.